This T cell receptor (beta chain) emerged from a study of early T cells in non-severe SARS-CoV-2 infection. Germline CDR1 and CDR2: SGHNT and YYREEE (reference sequence). V was pared by 1 base and J by 3 bases, with 5 bases between. CDR3 size: 13 residues. TCRdb itself ran the 5' RACE reads through MiXCR, one entry per CDR3 protein. The sample shows 50,000 to 65,000 distinct CDR3 sequences, roughly 14% of them seen only once. Study-wide results and caveats: The VDJdb matching leaned toward anti-spike CD8 responses and overlooked private and CD4 specificities.

This clonotype was recorded at least ten times. No antigen is known for it. The sequencing input was whole blood. The clonotype was recovered from an adult who was a healthcare worker with PCR-confirmed SARS-CoV-2 infection or an uninfected control (not recorded which). The chain recombines TRBV5-4 with TRBJ2-1; D is ambiguous. CDR3: CASSLSSYNEQFF. The CDR3 DNA is TGTGCCAGCAGCTTGAGCAGCTACAATGAGCAGTTCTTC.